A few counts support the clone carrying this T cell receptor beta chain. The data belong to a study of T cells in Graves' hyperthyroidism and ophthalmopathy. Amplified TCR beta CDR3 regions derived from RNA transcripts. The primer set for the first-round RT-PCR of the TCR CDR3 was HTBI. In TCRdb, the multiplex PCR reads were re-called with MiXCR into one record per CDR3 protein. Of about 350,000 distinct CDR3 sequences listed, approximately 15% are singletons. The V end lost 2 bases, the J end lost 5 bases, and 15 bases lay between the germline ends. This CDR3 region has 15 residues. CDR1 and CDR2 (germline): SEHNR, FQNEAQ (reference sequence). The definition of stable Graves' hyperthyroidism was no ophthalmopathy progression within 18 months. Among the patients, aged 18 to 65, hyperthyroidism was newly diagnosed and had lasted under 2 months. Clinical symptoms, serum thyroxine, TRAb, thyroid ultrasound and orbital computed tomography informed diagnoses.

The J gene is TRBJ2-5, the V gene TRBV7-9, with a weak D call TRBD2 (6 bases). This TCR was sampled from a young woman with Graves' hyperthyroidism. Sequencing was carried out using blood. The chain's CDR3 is CASSLPSGVAETQYF. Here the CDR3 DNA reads TGTGCCAGCAGCTTACCCTCGGGGGTCGCGGAGACCCAGTACTTC.